This note documents a single TCR beta chain sequence. The table lists this clonotype with a few counts. The antigen it recognizes is unknown. No base-level quality is on record; no much larger clone is a single base apart. These data come from a study of human T cells and chemical hapten exposure (dated by TCRdb to about 2021). Describing the broader study: For sensitization, 2% DPC in acetone was applied to a 2 cm by 2 cm area of upper inner arm skin. Most of the patients in the cohort were female, and the cohort covered alopecia areata with under or over 50% scalp involvement, alopecia totalis and alopecia universalis. Patch testing was performed on the upper back with Finn chambers containing 0.01% DPC, and the patch tests were scored after 6 days according to International Contact Dermatitis Research Group standards. Patient blood was sampled pre-sensitization (week 0) and at 2, 6 and about 24 weeks after DPC sensitization. Patients additionally received weekly therapeutic DPC doses to the scalp throughout the roughly 24-week study period. Libraries were pooled for sequencing, and per-sample TCR yields varied mainly because of small differences in library volumes within the pool. Blood for TCR sequencing was provided by twenty-nine alopecia patients at one to four time points (pre-sensitization, 2, 6 and 24 weeks). This study followed changes in the peripheral blood TCR repertoire in vivo during primary and secondary sensitization of alopecia patients to the hapten diphenylcyclopropenone (DPC).

Interpreted using the paper, the time point label stands for: patch test 2, 6 weeks after DPC sensitization. Interpreted using the paper, the treatment or condition label stands for: therapeutic diphenylcyclopropenone sensitization with weekly scalp DPC. At each patch-test visit, blood was drawn before the patch test was applied. Patients were eligible if aged 18 to 70, diagnosed with alopecia and judged suitable for DPC therapy, and pregnant patients were excluded. Total RNA was extracted from unfractionated whole blood that had been collected in Tempus Blood RNA tubes. Library preparation used RACE. Sequenced using a NextSeq 500. Library preparation attached unique molecular identifiers to individual cDNA molecules for quantitative, reproducible TCR counting. Each blood RNA sample was used to sequence both TCR alpha and TCR beta chains. In the source study's methods: The median number of TCRs per sample was 95,638, ranging from about 20,000 to 750,000. V, J and CDR3 annotation of the TCR reads was performed with the Decombinator software suite. For PS versus PT1 abundance plots, all samples were subsampled to the same number of TCRs (28,000). Expanded TCRs were defined as absent before sensitization and observed at least eight times at the 2-week time point. The public reads were quality trimmed at Q25 with fastp and then assembled into clones with MiXCR by TCRdb, keeping productive beta chains. Each record represents a unique CDR3 protein, reported with the most common genes and DNA among its rows. None of the V and J calls come from the authors' own analysis; TCRdb made them. The sample contains a few hundred thousand distinct CDR3 sequences, roughly 6% of them found a single time. The ten largest make up more than 5.5% of the sample.

Overall results and qualifications from the work: Compared with pre-sensitization or healthy control sets, expanded TCRs formed significantly more large CDR3 similarity clusters, which is consistent with antigen-driven responses. After repeated subsampling, changes were observed in the strength of the expansion versus patch-test correlation and in the threshold at which the correlation became significant. No change with DPC sensitization was found in the number of TCRs above 1 in 1000 frequency, and no evidence of global repertoire structure alterations was found. Because every patient had alopecia, a presumed autoimmune disease, the patients' immune response might differ from that of healthy individuals. A positive correlation was found between the number of PT1 expanded TCRs and patch test score, with significance reached at thresholds 8, 16 and 32 but not 4.

Looking up the germline V gene yields CDR1 SGHVS and CDR2 FNYEAQ. From cysteine to phenylalanine, the CDR3 is 15 amino acids long. Only the CDR3 region is kept as DNA, spanning 45 bases read in frame from base 1. Ends trimmed: V by 0 bases, J by 2 bases; bases unmatched to a gene: 4. This clonotype was obtained from a woman aged 18 to 35 with alopecia areata. Some clones in this sample may be carry-over from other donors' samples. This material consisted of whole blood, taken in connection with sensitization to the hapten diphenylcyclopropenone (DPC). Recombination connected TRBV7-6 to TRBJ2-7; TRBD2 agrees with 7 junctional bases. In nucleotide form, the sequence is TGTGCCAGCAGCTTAGCGACGGGAGGTACCTACGAGCAGTACTTC. Translated, this is CASSLATGGTYEQYF.